This is a list of T cell receptor beta chains from one sample in a study of Graves' ophthalmopathy and Graves' hyperthyroidism. TCRdb re-analysed the multiplex PCR reads in MiXCR, keeping a single row per CDR3 protein. Of some 150,000 distinct CDR3 sequences listed, just under 40% are singletons. The sequenced sample consisted of peripheral blood. Receptor source: a young man with Graves' ophthalmopathy. CDR3s include the opening cysteine and the closing phenylalanine or tryptophan. Fields, in order: V gene, J gene, clone size, D gene, CDR3 protein, CDR3 DNA. The D gene is left open where the match is weak. Rows may omit the clone size; those that give it use once, few, many or a size class.

TRBV7-2	TRBJ2-5	few	TRBD2	CASSISGRGEETQYF	TGTGCCAGCAGCATAAGCGGGAGGGGGGAGGAGACCCAGTACTTC
TRBV6-1	TRBJ1-2	NA	TRBD1	CASRPPGTGTFYGYTF	TGTGCCAGCAGGCCCCCCGGGACAGGGACGTTCTATGGCTACACCTTC
TRBV19	TRBJ2-2	few	NA	CASSIGDTNTGELFF	TGTGCCAGTAGTATAGGGGACACGAACACCGGGGAGCTGTTTTTT
TRBV9	TRBJ1-3	many	TRBD1	CASSVEAGGQGDTIYF	TGTGCCAGCAGCGTAGAGGCAGGGGGACAGGGAGACACCATATATTTT
TRBV7-2	TRBJ2-5	NA	NA	CASSPQEGETQYF	TGTGCCAGCAGCCCACAGGAAGGGGAGACCCAGTACTTC
TRBV2	TRBJ1-1	many	NA	CASSASRGMNTEAFF	TGTGCCAGCAGCGCGTCGAGGGGTATGAACACTGAAGCTTTCTTT
TRBV15	TRBJ2-2	NA	NA	CATSRVTGELFF	TGTGCCACCAGCAGAGTCACCGGGGAGCTGTTTTTT
TRBV19	TRBJ1-6	many	NA	CASDEGGANSPLHF	TGTGCCAGTGATGAGGGGGGGGCAAATTCACCCCTCCACTTT
TRBV27	TRBJ2-5	NA	TRBD2	CASSSPLAGGPLQETQYF	TGTGCCAGCAGTTCCCCTCTAGCGGGAGGGCCGCTCCAAGAGACCCAGTACTTC
TRBV7-2	TRBJ1-1	few	NA	CASRAGINTEAFF	TGTGCCAGCAGGGCAGGGATAAACACTGAAGCTTTCTTT
TRBV24-1	TRBJ1-2	many	NA	CATSDLWSGTDYGYTF	TGTGCCACCAGTGATTTGTGGTCAGGGACGGACTATGGCTACACCTTC
TRBV7-2	TRBJ2-7	NA	TRBD2	CASSLAGLAEGTEQYF	TGTGCCAGCAGCTTAGCGGGGCTAGCGGAGGGGACCGAGCAGTACTTC
TRBV27	TRBJ1-1	NA	NA	CASSLSLGTGDEAFF	TGTGCCAGCAGTTTATCCCTTGGGACGGGAGATGAAGCTTTCTTT
TRBV5-1	TRBJ2-7	NA	NA	CASSLVAGNLEQYF	TGCGCCAGCAGCTTGGTAGCAGGGAACCTCGAGCAGTACTTC
TRBV13	TRBJ2-7	many	NA	CASGDYRTYEQYF	TGTGCCAGCGGAGACTACCGAACCTACGAGCAGTACTTC
TRBV18	TRBJ2-7	many	NA	CASSPDRFSYEQYF	TGTGCCAGCTCACCCGACAGATTCTCCTACGAGCAGTACTTC
TRBV24-1	TRBJ1-5	many	NA	CATSDLAGVSHF	TGTGCCACCAGTGATTTAGCAGGGGTATCTCATTTT
TRBV28	TRBJ1-2	many	TRBD1	CASSLQGGFHGYTF	TGTGCCAGCAGTCTCCAGGGGGGGTTCCACGGCTACACCTTC
TRBV7-2	TRBJ1-5	NA	NA	CASSLKGFQSNQPQHF	TGTGCCAGCAGCTTGAAGGGGTTTCAGAGCAATCAGCCCCAGCATTTT
TRBV7-6	TRBJ1-5	NA	NA	CASSPAGGDRSNQPQHF	TGTGCCAGCAGCCCCGCAGGCGGAGACAGAAGCAATCAGCCCCAGCATTTT
TRBV6-2/TRBV6-3	TRBJ1-2	NA	TRBD1	CASIKDRAKNYGYTF	TGTGCCAGCATCAAGGACAGGGCAAAAAACTATGGCTACACCTTC
TRBV28	TRBJ1-2	many	NA	CASSPGGRGSYGYTF	TGTGCCAGCAGTCCCGGGGGGCGGGGTTCCTATGGCTACACCTTC